This T cell receptor (beta chain) was sequenced in a study of T cells after yellow fever vaccination. This clonotype was counted a few times. Its cognate antigen is unknown. Study observations and caveats: Reappearing after the booster were most of the clones from primary vaccination (about 96% CD4, approximately 88% CD8). Few clonotypes appeared in both CD4 and CD8 compartments.

After removal of 6 bases from V and 0 bases from J, the junction contained 4 bases not matched to a gene. Germline lookup yields CDR1 WSHSY and CDR2 SAAADI. The CDR3 is 15 amino acids. Synthesis of TCR cDNA relied on 5'RACE template switching, which attached a universal primer site and UMIs. Using its own MiXCR run on the 5' RACE reads, TCRdb lists one record per CDR3 protein. The repertoire holds almost 600,000 distinct CDR3 sequences, with approximately 13% as singletons. This specimen was PBMCs, taken on the day of the yellow fever booster vaccination. This sequence originates from a man aged 30 to 45 who received the YFV17D yellow fever vaccine. This chain uses TRBV10-2 with TRBJ2-3; 9 bases map to TRBD2. In DNA, the CDR3 is TGCGCCAGCAGGACTAGCGGAATAAGCACAGATACGCAGTATTTT. Protein: CASRTSGISTDTQYF.